This T cell receptor beta chain was profiled in a study of control samples from healthy donors and cancer patients. Data came from immunoSEQ multiplex PCR; TCRdb stores just in-frame clones and leaves some out. The sample includes 35,000 to 55,000 clones, approximately 90% seen only once; the top ten take 22%. V was shortened by 6 bases and J by 3 bases, with 15 bases between the two germline ends. Germline CDR1 is MNHEY and CDR2 is SVGAGI. There are 14 residues in the CDR3. The source is a woman aged 40-49 years with head and neck cancer. The sequencing input was PBMCs. The chain employs TRBV6-5 and TRBJ2-7; unclear D gene. The CDR3 bases are TGTGCCAGCAGAGATGGCTGGATGAGCTACGAGCAGTACTTC. This encodes CASRDGWMSYEQYF.